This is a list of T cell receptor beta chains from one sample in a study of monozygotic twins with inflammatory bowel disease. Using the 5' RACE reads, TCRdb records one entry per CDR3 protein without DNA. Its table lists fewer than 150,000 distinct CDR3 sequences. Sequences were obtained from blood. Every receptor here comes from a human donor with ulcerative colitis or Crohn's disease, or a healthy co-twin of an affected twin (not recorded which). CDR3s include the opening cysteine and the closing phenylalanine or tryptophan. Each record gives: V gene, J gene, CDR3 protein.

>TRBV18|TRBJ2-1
CASSPPSYNEQFF
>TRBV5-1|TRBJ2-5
CASSPRDRGQETQYF
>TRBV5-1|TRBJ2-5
CASSPGLAGFGETQYF
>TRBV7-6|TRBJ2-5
CASSLTGTLETQYF
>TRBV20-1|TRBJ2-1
CSARDRGTNYNEQFF
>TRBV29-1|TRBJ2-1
CSAPNLARNEQFF
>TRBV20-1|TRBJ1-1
CSARGQRGTRLFLAEAFF
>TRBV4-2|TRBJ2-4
CASSQDNLAKNIQYF
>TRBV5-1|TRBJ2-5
CASSFAGNRETQYF
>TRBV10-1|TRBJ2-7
CASSESPGQGSYEQYF
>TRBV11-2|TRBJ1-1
CASSLGTGAYDTEAFF
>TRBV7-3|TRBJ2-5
CASSLGHRETQYF
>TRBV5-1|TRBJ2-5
CASSWQGEETQYF
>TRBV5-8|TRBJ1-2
CASSLRGGVGYTF
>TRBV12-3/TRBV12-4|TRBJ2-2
CASSAHPGQGAGELFF
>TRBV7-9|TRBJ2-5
CASSSWTISETQYF
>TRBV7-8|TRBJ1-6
CASRGVRYNSPLHF
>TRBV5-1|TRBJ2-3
CASETGGGTDTQYF
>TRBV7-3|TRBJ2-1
CASSRQGDNEQFF
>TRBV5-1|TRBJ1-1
CASSPAGSPRESTEAFF
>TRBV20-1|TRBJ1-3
CSASGQALGSGNTIYF
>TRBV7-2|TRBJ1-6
CASSLIPALGPLHF
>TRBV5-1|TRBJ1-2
CASSLGPYGYTF
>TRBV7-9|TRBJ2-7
CASSPTAGIHEQYF
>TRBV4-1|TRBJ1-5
CASSQDWAGNSNQPQHF
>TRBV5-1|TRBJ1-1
CASSLAVRGGIVNTEAFF
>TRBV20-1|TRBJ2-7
CSVGRGGPYEQYF
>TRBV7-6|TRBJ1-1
CASSFQSYTEAFF
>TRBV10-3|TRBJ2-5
CAISGPTQGDQETQYF
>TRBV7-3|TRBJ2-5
CASSTRSNPTQYF